These 18 T cell receptor beta chains came from one sample sequenced in a study of blood T cell repertoires in COVID-19. Some clones are missing from TCRdb's copy, which holds only in-frame ones; the method was immunoSEQ multiplex PCR. In the table there are some 200,000 clones, approximately 78% of which are singletons. Sequenced input: PBMCs or T cells enriched from blood (not recorded which). Receptors originate from a woman between 50 and 59 years old who had recovered from COVID-19.

The chain uses TRBV7-9 and TRBJ2-7; unclear D gene. Germline V gene lookup returns CDR1 SEHNR and CDR2 FQNEAQ (reference sequence). The CDR3 has 12 residues. Trimming cost V 5 bases and J 1 base, with 6 bases left between them. The CDR3: CASSTTSYEQYF. CDR3 nucleotide sequence: TGTGCCAGCAGCACGACATCCTACGAGCAGTACTTC. Full variable domain (outside the CDR3, taken from reference TRBV7-9 and TRBJ2-7): DTGVSQNPRHKITKRGQNVTFRCDPISEHNRLYWYRQTLGQGPEFLTYFQNEAQLEKSRLLSDRFSAERPKGSFSTLEIQRTEQGDSAMYLCASSTTSYEQYFGPGTRLTVT.

The rearrangement joins TRBV11-2 to TRBJ2-7; 7 positions agree with TRBD2. The J segment lost 7 bases and the V segment lost 1 base, leaving 10 bases of the junction unmatched. The germline V gene has CDR1 SGHAT and CDR2 FQNNGV. This CDR3 is built from 15 residues. CDR3 amino acids: CASSLVSAGAQEQYF. CDR3 in DNA: TGTGCCAGCAGCTTAGTATCTGCGGGAGCGCAGGAGCAGTACTTC. Complete variable domain (other parts from reference TRBV11-2 and TRBJ2-7): EAGVAQSPRYKIIEKRQSVAFWCNPISGHATLYWYQQILGQGPKLLIQFQNNGVVDDSQLPKDRFSAERLKGVDSTLKIQPAKLEDSAVYLCASSLVSAGAQEQYFGPGTRLTVT.

This chain uses TRBV18 with TRBJ1-2; 7 bases are a match to TRBD1. Trimming at V came to 1 base and at J to 2 bases, leaving 7 bases not matched to a gene. The CDR3 is 16 residues long. The germline gives CDR1 KGHSH, CDR2 LQKENI. CDR3 DNA sequence: TGTGCCAGCTCACCACGCAACAGGGGTATCAACTATGGCTACACCTTC. Translation: CASSPRNRGINYGYTF.

The V gene is TRBV27, the J gene TRBJ2-3, with D possibly being TRBD2 (5 bases). Trimming took off 4 bases at V and 0 bases at J, with 14 bases between the two ends. The CDR3 is 16 amino acids. CDR1 and CDR2 (germline): MNHEY, SMNVEV (reference sequence). CDR3 bases: TGTGCCAGCAGTTCGTACGGACTGCGCAGCACAGATACGCAGTATTTT. Its translation: CASSSYGLRSTDTQYF.

The rearrangement links TRBV4-2 to TRBJ1-5, with D unresolved. The CDR3 has 15 amino acids. V gave up 0 bases and J gave up 2 bases, with 8 bases separating them. The germline gives CDR1 LGHNA, CDR2 YNFKEQ. CDR3 sequence reads: CASSQDPFGNQPQHF. For the CDR3, the DNA is TGTGCCAGCAGCCAAGATCCCTTCGGCAATCAGCCCCAGCATTTT.

As DNA, the CDR3 is TGTGCCAGCAGCCAAGATATGGGGAGCTCCTATAATTCACCCCTCCACTTT. Translation: CASSQDMGSSYNSPLHF. The V call is TRBV3-1 (or the pseudogene TRBV3-2), the J call TRBJ1-6; unclear D gene. The germline V and J ends were trimmed by 0 bases and 0 bases, with 9 bases remaining between them. CDR3 length: 17 residues. Germline V gene data show CDR1 as LGHDT and CDR2 as YNNKEL (reference sequence).

V is TRBV7-9 and J is TRBJ2-5; 13 bases agree with TRBD2. Unmatched junction bases numbered 7, after V lost 5 bases and J lost 4 bases. CDR1 is SEHNR, CDR2 FQNEAQ, per germline (reference sequence). This CDR3 comprises 16 residues. CDR3 residues: CASSAPGLAGLETQYF. In DNA, the CDR3 is TGTGCCAGCAGCGCACCGGGACTAGCGGGACTAGAGACCCAGTACTTC.

The chain has TRBV20-1 and TRBJ1-2; no clear D gene. The CDR3 runs 11 residues. Trimming cost V 5 bases and J 4 bases, with 8 bases left between them. Germline values: CDR1 DFQATT, CDR2 SNEGSKA (reference sequence). CDR3 sequence: CSARSPYGYTF. The CDR3 nucleotides read TGCAGTGCTCGGTCTCCCTATGGCTACACCTTC.

This chain uses TRBV27 with TRBJ2-3, with 13 positions matching TRBD2. Germline V lookup: CDR1 MNHEY, CDR2 SMNVEV (reference sequence). This CDR3 is built from 15 residues. Unmatched junction bases numbered 4, after V lost 4 bases and J lost 6 bases. Written as DNA, the CDR3 is TGTGCCAGCAGTTCCCCGACTAGCGGGAGGGATACGCAGTATTTT. Encoded protein: CASSSPTSGRDTQYF.

This clone was picked up one time. The rearrangement links TRBV11-2 to TRBJ2-2, with TRBD2 matching 8 bases. Germline trimming cut 4 bases from V and 3 bases from J; bases unmatched to any gene: 10. The CDR3 runs 17 residues. From germline, CDR1 is SGHAT and CDR2 FQNNGV. The CDR3 protein is CASSSYPGLGYTGELFF. CDR3 nucleotides: TGTGCCAGCAGCTCGTATCCGGGACTAGGGTACACCGGGGAGCTGTTTTTT.

The CDR3, as DNA: TGTGCCAGCAGCCCAGGGACAGGTTTGCTGGGTGGGGAGCTGTTTTTT. Translated: CASSPGTGLLGGELFF. This chain connects TRBV9 to TRBJ2-2; the match to TRBD1 covers 8 bases. CDR3 length: 16 amino acids. Germline-derived CDR1 and CDR2 are SGDLS and YYNGEE. V lost 4 bases and J lost 8; bases outside the gene matches: 13.

V gene TRBV18 combines with J gene TRBJ1-5; D is ambiguous. This CDR3 spans 15 amino acids. Trimming pared 6 bases from V and 7 bases from J, leaving 19 bases between. Germline loops: CDR1 KGHSH, CDR2 LQKENI. CDR3 nucleotide sequence: TGTGCCAGCTCGCGATACAGTGGACTGGACCAGCCCCAGCATTTT. Residues: CASSRYSGLDQPQHF.

The rearrangement links TRBV6-5 to TRBJ1-1; 11 bases are a match to TRBD1. CDR3 length: 15 residues. Losses at the gene ends were 6 bases for V and 4 bases for J; bases not matched to a gene: 7. Germline-derived CDR1 and CDR2 are MNHEY and SVGAGI. The CDR3 protein is CASRAGGQGVTEAFF. CDR3 DNA sequence: TGTGCCAGCAGGGCCGGGGGACAGGGGGTCACTGAAGCTTTCTTT.

The gene calls are TRBV28 and TRBJ1-1; unclear D gene. Trimming stripped 4 bases from V and 2 bases from J, with 8 bases between. The CDR3 spans 13 residues. The germline V gene has CDR1 MDHEN and CDR2 SYDVKM. The CDR3 is CASSSTTNTEAFF. Written as DNA, the CDR3 is TGTGCCAGCAGTTCCACAACCAACACTGAAGCTTTCTTT. Variable domain in full (rest from reference TRBV28 and TRBJ1-1): DVKVTQSSRYLVKRTGEKVFLECVQDMDHENMFWYRQDPGLGLRLIYFSYDVKMKEKGDIPEGYSVSREKKERFSLILESASTNQTSMYLCASSSTTNTEAFFGQGTRLTVV.

The V and J genes are TRBV6-5 and TRBJ2-7; weak D call: TRBD2 (6 bases). The CDR3 length is 16 residues. Trimming pared 4 bases from V and 1 base from J, leaving 17 bases between. Germline loops: CDR1 MNHEY, CDR2 SVGAGI. DNA of the CDR3: TGTGCCAGCAGTTCCACGCCCGGGACTGATTCCTACGAGCAGTACTTC. Translated: CASSSTPGTDSYEQYF.

CDR3 coding DNA: TGTGCCAGCAGCCGAGCCGGGACACCTGTTGAAAAACTGTTTTTT. Protein sequence: CASSRAGTPVEKLFF. The chain carries TRBV7-9 and TRBJ1-4; the D gene is possibly TRBD1 (6 bases). Trimming cost V 5 bases and J 7 bases, with 17 bases left between them. Germline CDR1 is SEHNR and CDR2 is FQNEAQ (reference sequence). The CDR3 loop spans 15 amino acids. Combining the CDR3 with reference TRBV7-9 and TRBJ1-4 gives the whole variable domain DTGVSQNPRHKITKRGQNVTFRCDPISEHNRLYWYRQTLGQGPEFLTYFQNEAQLEKSRLLSDRFSAERPKGSFSTLEIQRTEQGDSAMYLCASSRAGTPVEKLFFGSGTQLSVL.

This clone was counted between two and nine times. In DNA form, the CDR3 reads TGTGCCAGCAGTTATTCCCTAGCGGGAGGCGACGGGGAGCTGTTTTTT. Protein sequence: CASSYSLAGGDGELFF. The V and J genes are TRBV6-2 or TRBV6-3 and TRBJ2-2; 11 bases agree with TRBD2. Per the germline V gene, CDR1 is MNHEY and CDR2 is SVGEGT. V was pared by 3 bases and J by 7 bases, with 7 bases of the junction left unmatched. The CDR3 runs 16 residues.

The chain's CDR3 is CASRLPKREKTYEQYF. The CDR3, as DNA: TGTGCAAGTCGCTTACCTAAGCGGGAGAAGACTTACGAGCAGTACTTC. The chain links TRBV12-2 to TRBJ2-7; no check of the table's D call, TRBD2, against the DNA was made. TRBV12-2 is given as a pseudogene. The CDR3 has 16 residues.